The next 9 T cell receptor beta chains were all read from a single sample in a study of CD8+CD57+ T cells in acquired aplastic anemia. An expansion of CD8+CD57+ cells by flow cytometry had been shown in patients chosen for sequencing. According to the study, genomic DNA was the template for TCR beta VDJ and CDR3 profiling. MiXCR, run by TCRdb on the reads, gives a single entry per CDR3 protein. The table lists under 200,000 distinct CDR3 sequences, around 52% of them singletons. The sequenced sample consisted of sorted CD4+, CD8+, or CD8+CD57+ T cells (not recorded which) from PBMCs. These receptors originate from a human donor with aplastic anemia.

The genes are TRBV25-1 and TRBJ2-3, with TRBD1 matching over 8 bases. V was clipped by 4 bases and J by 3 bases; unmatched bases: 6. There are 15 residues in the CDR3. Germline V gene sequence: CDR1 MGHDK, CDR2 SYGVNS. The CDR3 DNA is TGTGCCAGCAGTGTGGACAGGGACTGGACAGATACGCAGTATTTT. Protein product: CASSVDRDWTDTQYF.

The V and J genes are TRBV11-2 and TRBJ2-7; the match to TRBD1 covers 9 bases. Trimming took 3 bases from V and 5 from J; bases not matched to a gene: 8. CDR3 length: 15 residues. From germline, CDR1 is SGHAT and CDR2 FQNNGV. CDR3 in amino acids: CASSFPDRGWNEQYF. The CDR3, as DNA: TGTGCCAGCAGCTTTCCTGACAGGGGGTGGAACGAGCAGTACTTC.

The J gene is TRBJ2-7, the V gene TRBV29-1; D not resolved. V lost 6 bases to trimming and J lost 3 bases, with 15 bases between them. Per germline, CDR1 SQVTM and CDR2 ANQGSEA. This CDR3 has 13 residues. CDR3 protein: CSVVLGTLYEQYF. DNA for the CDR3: TGCAGCGTGGTCCTAGGAACTCTCTACGAGCAGTACTTC.

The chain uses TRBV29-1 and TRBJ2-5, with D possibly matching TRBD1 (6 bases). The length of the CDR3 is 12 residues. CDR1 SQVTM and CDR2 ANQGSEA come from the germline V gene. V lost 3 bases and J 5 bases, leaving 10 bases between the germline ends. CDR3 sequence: CSVDRGGETQYF. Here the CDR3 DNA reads TGCAGCGTTGACAGGGGTGGGGAGACCCAGTACTTC.

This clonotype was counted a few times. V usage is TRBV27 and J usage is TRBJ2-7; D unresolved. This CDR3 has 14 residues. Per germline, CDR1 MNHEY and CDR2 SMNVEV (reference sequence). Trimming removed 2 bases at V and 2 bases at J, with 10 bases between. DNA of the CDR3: TGTGCCAGCAGTTTACACGGAATGACCTACGAGCAGTACTTC. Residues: CASSLHGMTYEQYF.

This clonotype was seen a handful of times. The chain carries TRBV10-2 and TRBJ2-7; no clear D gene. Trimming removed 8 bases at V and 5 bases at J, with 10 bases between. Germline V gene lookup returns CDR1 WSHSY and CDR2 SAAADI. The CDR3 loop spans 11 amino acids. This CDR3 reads CASGRTHEQYF. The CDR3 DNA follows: TGCGCCAGCGGCAGGACCCACGAGCAGTACTTC.

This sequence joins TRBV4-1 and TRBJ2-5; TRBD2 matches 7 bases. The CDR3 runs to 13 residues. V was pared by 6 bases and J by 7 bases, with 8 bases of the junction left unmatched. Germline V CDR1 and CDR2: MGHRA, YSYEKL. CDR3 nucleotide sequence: TGCGCCAGCAGTCGGGAGCGGGGTGGGACCCAGTACTTC. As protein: CASSRERGGTQYF.

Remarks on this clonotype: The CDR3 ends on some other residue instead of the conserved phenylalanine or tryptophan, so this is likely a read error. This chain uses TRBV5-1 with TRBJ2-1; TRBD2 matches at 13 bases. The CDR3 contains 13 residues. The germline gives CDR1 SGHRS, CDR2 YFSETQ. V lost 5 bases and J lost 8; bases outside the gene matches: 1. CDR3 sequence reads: CASRLAGGDEQFI. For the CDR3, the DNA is TGCGCCAGCAGACTAGCGGGGGGGGATGAGCAGTTCATC.

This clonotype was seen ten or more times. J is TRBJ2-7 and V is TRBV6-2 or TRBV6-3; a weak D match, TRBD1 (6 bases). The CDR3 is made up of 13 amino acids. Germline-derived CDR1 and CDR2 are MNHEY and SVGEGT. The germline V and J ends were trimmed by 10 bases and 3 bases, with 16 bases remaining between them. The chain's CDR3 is CATLTGNLYEQYF. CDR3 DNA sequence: TGTGCCACCCTAACAGGGAATCTCTACGAGCAGTACTTC.